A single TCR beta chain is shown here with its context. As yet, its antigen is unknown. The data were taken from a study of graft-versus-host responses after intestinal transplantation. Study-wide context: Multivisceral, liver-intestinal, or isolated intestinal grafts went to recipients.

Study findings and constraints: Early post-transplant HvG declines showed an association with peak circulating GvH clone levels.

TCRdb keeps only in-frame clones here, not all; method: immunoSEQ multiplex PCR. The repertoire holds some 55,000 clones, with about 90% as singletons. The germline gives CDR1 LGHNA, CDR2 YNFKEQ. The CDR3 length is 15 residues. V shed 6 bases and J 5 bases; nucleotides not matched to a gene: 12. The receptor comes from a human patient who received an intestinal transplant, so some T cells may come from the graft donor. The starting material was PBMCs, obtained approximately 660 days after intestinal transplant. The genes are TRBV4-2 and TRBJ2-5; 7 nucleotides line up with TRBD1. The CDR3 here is CASRDRVGVGETQYF. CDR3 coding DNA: TGTGCCAGCAGAGACAGGGTAGGAGTCGGGGAGACCCAGTACTTC.